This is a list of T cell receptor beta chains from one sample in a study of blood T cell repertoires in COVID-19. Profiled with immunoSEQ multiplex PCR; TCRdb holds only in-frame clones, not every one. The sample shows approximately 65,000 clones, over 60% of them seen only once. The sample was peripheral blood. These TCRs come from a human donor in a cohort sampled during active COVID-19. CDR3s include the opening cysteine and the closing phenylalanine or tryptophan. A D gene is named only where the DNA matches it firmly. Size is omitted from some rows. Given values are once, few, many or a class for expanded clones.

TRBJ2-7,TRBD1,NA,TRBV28,TGTGCCAGCCGGACAGGGGGCTACGAGCAGTACTTC,CASRTGGYEQYF
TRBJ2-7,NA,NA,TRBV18,TGTGCCAGCTCACCAAGACGGAGCGCTCTCCACGAGCAGTACTTC,CASSPRRSALHEQYF
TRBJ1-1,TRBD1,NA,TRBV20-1,TGCAGTGCAAACTCCGGACAGGACGCTTTCTTT,CSANSGQDAFF
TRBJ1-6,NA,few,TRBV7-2,TGTGCCAGCAGCTTAGCTTACAGGGTCGGGTCCTATAATTCACCCCTCCACTTT,CASSLAYRVGSYNSPLHF
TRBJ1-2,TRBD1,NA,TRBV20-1,TGCAGTGCTAGAGACGGGACAGGGGGAACCTTC,CSARDGTGGTF
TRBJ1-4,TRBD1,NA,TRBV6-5,TGTGCCAGCAGTTACTCCGGGACAGGCGAAAAACTGTTTTTT,CASSYSGTGEKLFF
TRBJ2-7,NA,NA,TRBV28,TGTGCCAGTAAGCAGGGGCCCTACGAGCAGTACTTC,CASKQGPYEQYF
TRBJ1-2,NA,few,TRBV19,TGTGCCAGTAGTATATCAGGGATTAATGGCTACACCTTC,CASSISGINGYTF
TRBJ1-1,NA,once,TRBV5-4,TGTGCCAGCAGCTTGGCACAGTCTATGCACACTGAAGCTTTCTTT,CASSLAQSMHTEAFF
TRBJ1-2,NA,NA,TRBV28,TGTGCCAGCAGTTTATCAGGGATTGATGGCTACACCTTC,CASSLSGIDGYTF
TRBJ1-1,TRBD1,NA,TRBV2,TGTGCCAGCATGCAAGACAGGGGATCCACTGAAGCTTTCTTT,CASMQDRGSTEAFF
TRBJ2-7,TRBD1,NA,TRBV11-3,TGTGCCAGCAGCTTAGCGGGCCAGGGGGTCCACGAGCAGTACTTC,CASSLAGQGVHEQYF
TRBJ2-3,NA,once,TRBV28,TGTGCCAGCAGTTTTATTGGGCCTAGCACAGATACGCAGTATTTT,CASSFIGPSTDTQYF